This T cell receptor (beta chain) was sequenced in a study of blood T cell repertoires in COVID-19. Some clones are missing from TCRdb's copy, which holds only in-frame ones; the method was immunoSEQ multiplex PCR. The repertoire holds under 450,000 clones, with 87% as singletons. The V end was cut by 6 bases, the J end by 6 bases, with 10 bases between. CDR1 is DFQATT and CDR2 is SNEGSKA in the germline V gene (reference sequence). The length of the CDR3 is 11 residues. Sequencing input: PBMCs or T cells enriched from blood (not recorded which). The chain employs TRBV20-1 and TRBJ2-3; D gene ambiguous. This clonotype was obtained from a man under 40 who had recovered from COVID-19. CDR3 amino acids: CSAFKPDTQYF. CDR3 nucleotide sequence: TGCAGTGCCTTCAAGCCGGATACGCAGTATTTT.